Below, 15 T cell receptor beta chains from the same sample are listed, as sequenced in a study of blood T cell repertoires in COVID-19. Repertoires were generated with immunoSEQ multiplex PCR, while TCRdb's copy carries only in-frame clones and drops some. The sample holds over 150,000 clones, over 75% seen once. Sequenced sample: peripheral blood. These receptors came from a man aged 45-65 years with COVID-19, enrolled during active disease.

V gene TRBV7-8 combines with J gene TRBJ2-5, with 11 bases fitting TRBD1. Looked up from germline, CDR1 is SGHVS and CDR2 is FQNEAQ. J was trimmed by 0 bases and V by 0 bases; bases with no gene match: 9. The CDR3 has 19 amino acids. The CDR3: CASSLAASGTGGYQETQYF. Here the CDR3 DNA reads TGTGCCAGCAGCTTAGCGGCCAGTGGGACAGGGGGGTACCAAGAGACCCAGTACTTC. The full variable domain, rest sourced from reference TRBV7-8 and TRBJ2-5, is GAGVSQSPRYKVAKRGQDVALRCDPISGHVSLFWYQQALGQGPEFLTYFQNEAQLDKSGLPSDRFFAERPEGSVSTLKIQRTQQEDSAVYLCASSLAASGTGGYQETQYFGPGTRLLVL.

Here the CDR3 reads CASSLGVGGAYEQYF. The CDR3 coding sequence is TGCGCCAGCAGCTTGGGTGTGGGGGGAGCTTACGAGCAGTACTTC. The V and J genes are TRBV5-1 and TRBJ2-7, with D possibly being TRBD2 (6 bases). Germline CDR1 reads SGHRS; CDR2 reads YFSETQ. The CDR3 consists of 15 residues. V was clipped by 0 bases and J by 4 bases, with 14 bases between them.

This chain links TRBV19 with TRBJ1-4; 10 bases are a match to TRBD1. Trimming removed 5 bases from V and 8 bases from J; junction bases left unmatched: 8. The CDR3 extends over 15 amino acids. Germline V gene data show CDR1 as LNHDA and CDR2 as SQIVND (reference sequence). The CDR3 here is CASSGTGAPGEKLFF. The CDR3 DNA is TGTGCCAGTAGTGGGACAGGGGCCCCAGGCGAAAAACTGTTTTTT.

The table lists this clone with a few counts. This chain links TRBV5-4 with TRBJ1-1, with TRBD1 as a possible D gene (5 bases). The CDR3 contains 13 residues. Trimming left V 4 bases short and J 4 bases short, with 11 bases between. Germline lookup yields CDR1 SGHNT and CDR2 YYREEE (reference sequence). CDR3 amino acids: CASSTQGGTEAFF. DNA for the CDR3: TGTGCCAGCAGCACTCAGGGCGGCACTGAAGCTTTCTTT.

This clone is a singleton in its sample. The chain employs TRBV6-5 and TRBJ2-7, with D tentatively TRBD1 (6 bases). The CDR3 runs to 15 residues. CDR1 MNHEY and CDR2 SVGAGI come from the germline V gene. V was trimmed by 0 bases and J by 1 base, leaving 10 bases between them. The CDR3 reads CASSYSKRGSYEQYF. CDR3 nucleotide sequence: TGTGCCAGCAGTTACTCGAAAAGGGGGTCCTACGAGCAGTACTTC.

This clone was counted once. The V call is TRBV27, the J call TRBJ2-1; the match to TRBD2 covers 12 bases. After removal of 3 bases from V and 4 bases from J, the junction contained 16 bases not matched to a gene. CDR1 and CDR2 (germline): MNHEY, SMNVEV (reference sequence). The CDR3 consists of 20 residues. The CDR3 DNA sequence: TGTGCCAGCAGTTTCTCCGGACTAGCGGGGTCGAGTTCCCCGTACAATGAGCAGTTCTTC. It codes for CASSFSGLAGSSSPYNEQFF.

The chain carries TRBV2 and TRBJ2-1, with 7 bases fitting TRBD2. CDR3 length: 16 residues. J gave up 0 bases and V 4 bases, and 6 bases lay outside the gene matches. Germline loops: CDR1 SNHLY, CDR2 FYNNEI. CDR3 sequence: CASSVGRTSSYNEQFF. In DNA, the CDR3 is TGTGCCAGCAGTGTCGGTAGGACTAGCTCCTACAATGAGCAGTTCTTC.

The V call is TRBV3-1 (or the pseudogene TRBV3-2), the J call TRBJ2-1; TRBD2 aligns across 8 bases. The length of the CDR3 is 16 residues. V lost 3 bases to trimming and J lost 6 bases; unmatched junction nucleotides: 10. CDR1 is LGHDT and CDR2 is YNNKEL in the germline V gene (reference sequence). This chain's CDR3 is CASSHLGRGAFNEQFF. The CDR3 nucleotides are TGTGCCAGCAGCCACCTCGGGCGGGGGGCCTTCAATGAGCAGTTCTTC.

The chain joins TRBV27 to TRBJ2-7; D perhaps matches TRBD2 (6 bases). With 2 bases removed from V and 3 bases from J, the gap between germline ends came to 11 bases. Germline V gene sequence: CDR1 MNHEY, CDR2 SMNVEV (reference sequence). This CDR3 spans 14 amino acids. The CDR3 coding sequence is TGTGCCAGCAGTTTAGACGGGAGAGGCTACGAGCAGTACTTC. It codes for CASSLDGRGYEQYF.

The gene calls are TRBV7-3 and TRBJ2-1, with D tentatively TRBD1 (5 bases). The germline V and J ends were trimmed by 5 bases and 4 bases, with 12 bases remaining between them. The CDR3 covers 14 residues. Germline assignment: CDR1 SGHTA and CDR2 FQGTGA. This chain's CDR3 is CASSAPDTYNEQFF. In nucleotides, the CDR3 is TGTGCCAGCAGCGCTCCGGACACTTACAATGAGCAGTTCTTC.

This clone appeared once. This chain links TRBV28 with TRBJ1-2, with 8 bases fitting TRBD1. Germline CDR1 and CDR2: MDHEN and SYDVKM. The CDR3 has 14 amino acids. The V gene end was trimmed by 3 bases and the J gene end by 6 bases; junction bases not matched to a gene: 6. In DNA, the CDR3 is TGTGCCAGCAGTTTCCGACAGGGGCGCGATGGCTACACCTTC. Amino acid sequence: CASSFRQGRDGYTF.

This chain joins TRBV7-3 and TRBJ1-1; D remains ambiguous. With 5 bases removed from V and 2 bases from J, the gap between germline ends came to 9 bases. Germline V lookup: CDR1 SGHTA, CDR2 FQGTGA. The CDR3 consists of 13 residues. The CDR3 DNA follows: TGTGCCAGCAGCCCTACCGCTAACACTGAAGCTTTCTTT. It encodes CASSPTANTEAFF.

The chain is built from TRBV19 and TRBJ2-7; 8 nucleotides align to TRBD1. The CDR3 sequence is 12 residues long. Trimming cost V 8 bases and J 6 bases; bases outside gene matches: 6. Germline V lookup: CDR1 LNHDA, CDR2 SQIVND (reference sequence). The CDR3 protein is CASAGTGFEQYF. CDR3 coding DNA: TGTGCCAGTGCCGGGACAGGATTCGAGCAGTACTTC.

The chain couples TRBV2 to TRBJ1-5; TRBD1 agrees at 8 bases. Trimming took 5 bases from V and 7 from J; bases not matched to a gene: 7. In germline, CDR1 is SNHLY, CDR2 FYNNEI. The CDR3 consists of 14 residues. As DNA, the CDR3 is TGTGCCAGCAGTTCGGACAGGGATGGCCAGCCCCAGCATTTT. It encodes CASSSDRDGQPQHF.

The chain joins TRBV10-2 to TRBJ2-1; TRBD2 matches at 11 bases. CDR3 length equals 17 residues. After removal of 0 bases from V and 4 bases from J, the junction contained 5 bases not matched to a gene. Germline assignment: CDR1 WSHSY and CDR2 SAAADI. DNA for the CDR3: TGCGCCAGCAGTGAGTCTAGCGGGAGGGCCCTTTACAATGAGCAGTTCTTC. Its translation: CASSESSGRALYNEQFF.